A single sample gave rise to the 17 T cell receptor beta chains below, sequenced in a study of cytomegalovirus exposure and HLA in healthy donors (dated by TCRdb to between 2016 and 2019). Libraries were built with the immunoSEQ multiplex PCR assay. TCRdb mirrors the immuneACCESS table, restricted to in-frame sequences. Some clones are absent from its copies; in checked studies, under half trace to an unresolved V gene, and the reason for the others is unknown. Here the sample has some 100,000 clones; about 82% occur a single time. The ten largest clones represent about 5.3% of the sample. Sequencing input: PBMCs. The receptors come from a man between 18 and 35 years old in good health and CMV-seronegative.

The rearrangement joins TRBV5-1 to TRBJ1-2; no clear D. This CDR3 is built from 14 residues. Germline values: CDR1 SGHRS, CDR2 YFSETQ. V shed 1 base and J shed 2 bases, with 9 bases lying between them. CDR3 in amino acids: CASSLFGRNYGYTF. The CDR3, as DNA: TGCGCCAGCAGCTTGTTTGGCAGAAACTATGGCTACACCTTC.

This clone was picked up one time. The CDR3 protein is CASSFGTPSNSPLHF. CDR3 DNA: TGTGCCAGCAGCTTCGGGACACCCTCGAATTCACCCCTCCACTTT. J is TRBJ1-6 and V is TRBV5-6, with D possibly being TRBD1 (6 bases). V lost 2 bases to trimming and J lost 7 bases, with 13 bases between them. This CDR3 is 15 amino acids long. Germline V CDR1 and CDR2: SGHDT, YYEEEE. Filled out from reference TRBV5-6 and TRBJ1-6, the complete variable domain reads DAGVTQSPTHLIKTRGQQVTLRCSPKSGHDTVSWYQQALGQGPQFIFQYYEEEERQRGNFPDRFSGHQFPNYSSELNVNALLLGDSALYLCASSFGTPSNSPLHFGNGTRLTVT.

This chain uses TRBV6-1 with TRBJ1-6; the D is unclear. This CDR3 contains 17 residues. In germline, CDR1 is MNHNS, CDR2 SASEGT. Trimming cost V 3 bases and J 0 bases, with 12 bases left between them. The CDR3 region has the DNA TGTGCCAGCAGTGATGAGGTCGTATCCTCCTATAATTCACCCCTCCACTTT. It encodes CASSDEVVSSYNSPLHF.

J is TRBJ2-7 and V is TRBV4-1; 7 nucleotides agree with TRBD1. CDR3 length equals 16 residues. The germline gives CDR1 MGHRA, CDR2 YSYEKL. With V trimmed by 3 bases and J by 1 base, 9 bases remained unmatched. The CDR3 DNA follows: TGCGCCAGCAGCCAGGCATCGGACAGGCTGTCCTACGAGCAGTACTTC. As protein: CASSQASDRLSYEQYF.

The chain has TRBV20-1 and TRBJ1-1; D is ambiguous. The CDR3 covers 11 residues. Deletions cut 3 bases from V and 2 bases from J, with 4 bases between. Germline-derived CDR1 and CDR2 are DFQATT and SNEGSKA (reference sequence). This chain's CDR3 is CSASTNTEAFF. The CDR3 DNA sequence: TGCAGTGCTAGCACTAACACTGAAGCTTTCTTT.

The rearrangement uses TRBV10-3 and TRBJ2-1; TRBD1 aligns across 9 bases. This CDR3 region has 15 residues. V lost 2 bases to trimming and J lost 3 bases; unmatched junction nucleotides: 2. The V gene's germline CDR1 is ENHRY and CDR2 SYGVKD. DNA of the CDR3: TGTGCCATCAGTGAGATGGGACAGGGCTACAATGAGCAGTTCTTC. Residues: CAISEMGQGYNEQFF.

V is TRBV30 and J is TRBJ2-3, with D possibly TRBD1 on 5 matching bases. V was cut by 3 bases and J by 0 bases, with 10 bases left in between. Germline lookup yields CDR1 GTSNPN and CDR2 SVGIG (reference sequence). The CDR3 extends over 14 amino acids. This chain's CDR3 is CAWRETASTDTQYF. The CDR3 coding sequence is TGTGCCTGGAGGGAGACAGCTAGCACAGATACGCAGTATTTT.

The V gene is TRBV9, the J gene TRBJ1-2; D unresolved. Trimming pared 3 bases from V and 6 bases from J, leaving 15 bases between. The CDR3 spans 14 residues. Germline V gene sequence: CDR1 SGDLS, CDR2 YYNGEE. Written as DNA, the CDR3 is TGTGCCAGCAGCGCCCCGACGGAGTATGATGGCTACACCTTC. This translates into CASSAPTEYDGYTF. The full variable domain, completed using reference TRBV9 and TRBJ1-2, is DSGVTQTPKHLITATGQRVTLRCSPRSGDLSVYWYQQSLDQGLQFLIQYYNGEERAKGNILERFSAQQFPDLHSELNLSSLELGDSALYFCASSAPTEYDGYTFGSGTRLTVV.

This clone was detected only once. The chain employs TRBV2 and TRBJ2-2, with 10 bases aligning to TRBD1. The junction had 4 bases not matched to a gene; V was cut back by 2 bases and J by 7 bases. The CDR3 has 15 amino acids. Germline V gene sequence: CDR1 SNHLY, CDR2 FYNNEI. For the CDR3, the DNA is TGTGCCAGCAGTGAACGGGACAGGGGAATCGGGGAGCTGTTTTTT. This encodes CASSERDRGIGELFF.

This chain links TRBV7-2 with TRBJ2-3; possibly TRBD2 for D (6 bases). The CDR3 covers 14 residues. Germline V gene sequence: CDR1 SGHTA, CDR2 FQGNSA. With 5 bases removed from V and 4 bases from J, the gap between germline ends came to 13 bases. CDR3 protein: CASSLQGGADTQYF. CDR3 DNA: TGTGCCAGCAGCCTTCAGGGCGGGGCAGATACGCAGTATTTT.

The V call is TRBV7-9, the J call TRBJ1-6; no definite D call. The ends were cut back, 5 bases at V and 5 bases at J, with 19 bases in the middle. The CDR3 extends over 17 amino acids. From germline, CDR1 is SEHNR and CDR2 FQNEAQ (reference sequence). In DNA, the CDR3 is TGTGCCAGCAGCACTAGATCCTCGGACGGTCATAATTCACCCCTCCACTTT. Its translation: CASSTRSSDGHNSPLHF.

The rearrangement uses TRBV5-1 and TRBJ2-3; D might be TRBD2 (6 bases). V was cut by 3 bases and J by 0 bases, with 8 bases left in between. Germline assignment: CDR1 SGHRS and CDR2 YFSETQ. This CDR3 region has 14 residues. The CDR3 region is CASSYGTSTDTQYF. The CDR3 DNA reads TGCGCCAGCAGCTACGGGACTAGCACAGATACGCAGTATTTT.

The chain employs TRBV29-1 and TRBJ2-7, with D perhaps matching TRBD2 (7 bases). The CDR3 extends over 13 amino acids. V was pared by 4 bases and J by 5 bases, with 15 bases between. Germline V gene data show CDR1 as SQVTM and CDR2 as ANQGSEA. CDR3 region: CSVVGGRADEQYF. CDR3 sequence (DNA): TGCAGCGTTGTAGGGGGGAGGGCCGACGAGCAGTACTTC.

This clone was observed a single time. The V gene is TRBV6-6, the J gene TRBJ1-1; 10 nucleotides line up with TRBD1. CDR3 length: 16 amino acids. Germline lookup yields CDR1 MNHNY and CDR2 SVGAGI (reference sequence). The ends lost 5 bases at V and 0 bases at J; junction bases unmatched: 6. For the CDR3, the DNA is TGTGCCAGCAGTACGACAGGGGGCGCGATGAACACTGAAGCTTTCTTT. Amino acids: CASSTTGGAMNTEAFF.

This clone was seen a few times. V and J are TRBV30 and TRBJ1-2, with D unresolved. The CDR3 is 12 residues long. Germline V CDR1 and CDR2: GTSNPN, SVGIG (reference sequence). V lost 4 bases and J lost 4, with 10 bases in between. The CDR3 spells CAWTESLYGYTF. In nucleotides, the CDR3 is TGTGCCTGGACGGAGTCTCTCTATGGCTACACCTTC.

V usage is TRBV5-5 and J usage is TRBJ2-4; TRBD1 agrees at 8 bases. The V gene's germline CDR1 is SGHKS and CDR2 YYEKEE (reference sequence). Trimming at V came to 4 bases and at J to 0 bases, leaving 9 bases not matched to a gene. The CDR3 loop spans 17 amino acids. This CDR3 reads CASSPGQGALAKNIQYF. In DNA form, the CDR3 reads TGTGCCAGCAGCCCCGGGCAGGGGGCCCTAGCCAAAAACATTCAGTACTTC.

The chain links TRBV5-4 to TRBJ1-5; 10 nucleotides match TRBD1. The CDR3 extends over 13 amino acids. Germline CDR1 reads SGHNT; CDR2 reads YYREEE (reference sequence). Trimming removed 4 bases from V and 7 bases from J; junction bases left unmatched: 2. CDR3 DNA sequence: TGTGCCAGCAGCAGGGACAGGGGCCAGCCCCAGCATTTT. It is translated as CASSRDRGQPQHF.